The 16 T cell receptor beta chains in this list originate from one sample, sequenced in a study of T cells in localized non-small cell lung cancer. This table comes from immunoSEQ multiplex PCR, and its TCRdb copy is limited to in-frame clones, with some not included. The sample has around 36,000 clones; 75% to 85% are singletons. The specimen was PBMCs, collected before any cancer treatment. The receptors derive from a woman between 35 and 75 years old with stage II squamous cell lung carcinoma.

CDR3 sequence: CASSSLARDNEQFF. The CDR3 coding sequence is TGTGCCAGCAGCTCCCTTGCCAGGGACAATGAGCAGTTCTTC. The chain links TRBV5-6 to TRBJ2-1; TRBD1 might be the D (5 bases). CDR1 is SGHDT and CDR2 is YYEEEE in the germline V gene. Trimming shortened V by 3 bases and J by 5 bases, and 12 bases separated the two germline ends. The CDR3 runs 14 residues.

The CDR3 sequence is CASSLGAGGYNEQFF. The DNA for the CDR3 is TGTGCCAGCAGCTTGGGAGCGGGAGGCTACAATGAGCAGTTCTTC. The V and J genes are TRBV5-4 and TRBJ2-1; TRBD2 matches at 9 bases. This CDR3 has 15 amino acids. Germline trimming cut 0 bases from V and 3 bases from J; bases unmatched to any gene: 1. The germline V gene has CDR1 SGHNT and CDR2 YYREEE (reference sequence). Drawing the rest from reference TRBV5-4 and TRBJ2-1, the complete variable domain is ETGVTQSPTHLIKTRGQQVTLRCSSQSGHNTVSWYQQALGQGPQFIFQYYREEENGRGNFPPRFSGLQFPNYSSELNVNALELDDSALYLCASSLGAGGYNEQFFGPGTRLTVL.

The CDR3 loop is CASSVAHMNQPQHF. The CDR3 DNA reads TGTGCCAGCAGCGTAGCGCACATGAATCAGCCCCAGCATTTT. The chain joins TRBV9 to TRBJ1-5, with D unclear. There are 14 residues in the CDR3. Looked up from germline, CDR1 is SGDLS and CDR2 is YYNGEE. Trimming shortened V by 0 bases and J by 4 bases, and 8 bases separated the two germline ends.

This clone was observed a few times. The chain joins TRBV2 to TRBJ2-2; TRBD1 or TRBD2 may be the D gene (5 bases each). From germline, CDR1 is SNHLY and CDR2 FYNNEI. V was shortened by 4 bases and J by 4 bases, with 22 bases between the two germline ends. The CDR3 extends over 18 amino acids. The CDR3 spells CASSGISFAWDGTGELFF. The CDR3 nucleotides are TGTGCCAGCAGTGGGATTTCGTTTGCCTGGGACGGCACCGGGGAGCTGTTTTTT.

Comment on this clone: Other DNA sequences in this specimen translate into the identical CDR3. The genes are TRBV7-9 and TRBJ1-3; D gene unclear. The V end lost 11 bases, the J end lost 0 bases, and 11 bases lay between the germline ends. This CDR3 comprises 13 residues. The germline gives CDR1 SEHNR, CDR2 FQNEAQ (reference sequence). The CDR3 DNA follows: TGTGCCGGTAGGCAGAACTCTGGAAACACCATATATTTT. Amino acid sequence: CAGRQNSGNTIYF.

V is TRBV28 and J is TRBJ2-7; perhaps TRBD2 as D (6 bases). Trimming removed 6 bases at V and 1 base at J, with 25 bases between. The CDR3 is made up of 18 amino acids. CDR1 is MDHEN, CDR2 SYDVKM, per germline. The CDR3 protein is CASSAEGRVIWGSYEQYF. The CDR3 region has the DNA TGTGCCAGCAGCGCGGAGGGAAGGGTAATTTGGGGATCCTACGAGCAGTACTTC.

The chain is built from TRBV9 and TRBJ2-2, with 13 positions matching TRBD2. Unmatched junction bases numbered 5, after V lost 3 bases and J lost 6 bases. Per the germline V gene, CDR1 is SGDLS and CDR2 is YYNGEE. CDR3 size: 16 residues. This CDR3 reads CASSAGTSGKSGELFF. CDR3 bases: TGTGCCAGCAGCGCCGGGACTAGCGGGAAATCCGGGGAGCTGTTTTTT.

V usage is TRBV28 and J usage is TRBJ2-3; 9 bases agree with TRBD1. This CDR3 has 13 amino acids. The V and J ends lost 5 bases and 4 bases, in that order; junction bases with no gene match: 1. Germline loops: CDR1 MDHEN, CDR2 SYDVKM. The CDR3 nucleotides are TGTGCCAGCAGTAGGACAGGGGCAGATACGCAGTATTTT. Translating gives CASSRTGADTQYF.

The gene calls are TRBV6-5 and TRBJ1-1; tentatively, D is TRBD1 (6 bases). V was trimmed by 4 bases and J by 3 bases, leaving 9 bases between them. From germline, CDR1 is MNHEY and CDR2 SVGAGI. This CDR3 has 13 amino acids. In nucleotides, the CDR3 is TGTGCCAGCAGTTCCTACAGGGACACTGAAGCTTTCTTT. Amino acid sequence: CASSSYRDTEAFF.

The V gene is TRBV6-5, the J gene TRBJ2-7; D gene uncertain. The length of the CDR3 is 13 residues. Germline V gene lookup returns CDR1 MNHEY and CDR2 SVGAGI. Trimming took 10 bases from V and 0 from J, leaving 13 bases between them. CDR3 nucleotides: TGTGCCACCGGCAAAGGAATCTCCTACGAGCAGTACTTC. Its translation: CATGKGISYEQYF.

The chain links TRBV28 to TRBJ2-1; maybe TRBD2 (6 bases). CDR3 length: 13 amino acids. CDR1 and CDR2 (germline): MDHEN, SYDVKM. V gave up 7 bases and J gave up 2 bases, with 9 bases separating them. The CDR3 DNA follows: TGTGCCAGCATTAGGGAGGCCTACAATGAGCAGTTCTTC. Translation: CASIREAYNEQFF.

The J gene is TRBJ2-7, the V gene TRBV6-5, with D hard to call. Germline-derived CDR1 and CDR2 are MNHEY and SVGAGI. V gave up 8 bases and J gave up 6 bases, with 20 bases separating them. The CDR3 is 14 amino acids. CDR3 DNA sequence: TGTGCCAGCCGGCGGAGCAGCGTTGGGCTCGAGCAGTACTTC. As protein: CASRRSSVGLEQYF.

The rearrangement joins TRBV10-2 to TRBJ2-5; TRBD2 aligns across 10 bases. V shed 10 bases and J 5 bases; nucleotides not matched to a gene: 10. The CDR3 covers 14 residues. Germline CDR1 reads WSHSY; CDR2 reads SAAADI. The CDR3 protein is CATSERGGSETQYF. CDR3 DNA sequence: TGCGCCACCTCGGAGCGGGGGGGCTCGGAGACCCAGTACTTC.

In regard to this clone: Other DNA sequences from this sample encode an identical CDR3 as well. The chain uses TRBV19 and TRBJ2-7; tentatively, D is TRBD2 (5 bases). Germline V gives CDR1 LNHDA, CDR2 SQIVND (reference sequence). The V end lost 7 bases, the J end lost 4 bases, and 23 bases lay between the germline ends. The CDR3 extends over 16 amino acids. CDR3 nucleotides: TGTGCCAGTACCCAACGGTTCGGGGAAAGGCCGTACGAGCAGTACTTC. It translates to CASTQRFGERPYEQYF. The variable domain in full, with the rest retrieved from reference TRBV19 and TRBJ2-7, is DGGITQSPKYLFRKEGQNVTLSCEQNLNHDAMYWYRQDPGQGLRLIYYSQIVNDFQKGDIAEGYSVSREKKESFPLTVTSAQKNPTAFYLCASTQRFGERPYEQYFGPGTRLTVT.

Written as DNA, the CDR3 is TGTGCCAGCAGTCCCTGGCAGGGACGTCAAGAGACCCAGTACTTC. Translation gives CASSPWQGRQETQYF. The genes are TRBV28 and TRBJ2-5, with D perhaps TRBD1 or TRBD2 (5 bases each). There are 15 residues in the CDR3. Germline-derived CDR1 and CDR2 are MDHEN and SYDVKM. Trimming left V 5 bases short and J 2 bases short, with 15 bases between.

The gene calls are TRBV2 and TRBJ2-5; D unclear. From germline, CDR1 is SNHLY and CDR2 FYNNEI. Trimming took 1 base from V and 4 from J, leaving 7 bases between them. The CDR3 runs 13 residues. Here the CDR3 reads CASSEGGSETQYF. CDR3 DNA: TGTGCCAGCAGTGAAGGGGGTTCAGAGACCCAGTACTTC.